This is a list of T cell receptor beta chains from one sample in a study of shared clonotypes between healthy human individuals. Data came from immunoSEQ multiplex PCR; TCRdb stores just in-frame clones and leaves some out. The sample has roughly 1,800,000 clones, about 95% seen once; the top ten hold around 1%. Material for sequencing was naive CD8+ T cells sorted from blood. The origin of the receptors is a man between 18 and 29 years old in good health. Both conserved end residues are part of each CDR3. A D gene is named only where the DNA matches it firmly. Clone size is stated in some rows and not others, as once, few, many or a class when expanded.

j_call clone_size v_call d_call cdr3_aa cdr3_nt
TRBJ2-7 once TRBV7-8 - CASSPRLVGGESWAYEQYF TGTGCCAGCAGCCCCCGTCTCGTAGGGGGTGAAAGCTGGGCTTACGAGCAGTACTTC
TRBJ1-1 - TRBV5-1 TRBD1 CASSLVTGGLMNTEAFF TGCGCCAGCAGCTTGGTAACAGGGGGCCTTATGAACACTGAAGCTTTCTTT
TRBJ2-2 - TRBV2 TRBD2 CASSGVSGRGGELFF TGTGCCAGCAGTGGCGTTAGCGGGAGAGGCGGGGAGCTGTTTTTT
TRBJ2-2 once TRBV5-4 - CASSMGTVGGELFF TGTGCCAGCAGCATGGGGACCGTCGGCGGGGAGCTGTTTTTT
TRBJ2-4 - TRBV29-1 - CSAQGQGWADIQYF TGCAGCGCCCAAGGTCAGGGCTGGGCGGACATTCAGTACTTC
TRBJ1-2 - TRBV4-3 - CASSPTEGDYGYTF TGCGCCAGCAGCCCCACGGAGGGCGACTATGGCTACACCTTC
TRBJ2-7 - TRBV5-1 TRBD2 CASSSPSGSSYEQYF TGCGCCAGCAGCTCACCTAGCGGTAGCTCCTACGAGCAGTACTTC
TRBJ2-2 - TRBV11-2 TRBD1 CASSAREGARTGELFF TGTGCCAGCAGCGCCCGTGAGGGGGCGAGGACCGGGGAGCTGTTTTTT
TRBJ2-7 - TRBV29-1 TRBD2 CSVALGEGEQYF TGCAGCGTTGCTTTAGGGGAGGGCGAGCAGTACTTC
TRBJ2-1 - TRBV9 - CASSGDGNEQFF TGTGCCAGCAGCGGAGATGGTAATGAGCAGTTCTTC
TRBJ2-7 - TRBV9 TRBD1 CASSPLKDDRVFLGEQYF TGTGCCAGCAGCCCCCTCAAAGACGACAGGGTTTTTCTCGGGGAGCAGTACTTC
TRBJ1-2 once TRBV6-4 - CASSAGPVTDYYGYTF TGTGCCAGCAGTGCAGGGCCGGTGACGGACTACTATGGCTACACCTTC
TRBJ1-5 - TRBV19 TRBD1 CASRGTGLSNQPQHF TGTGCCAGTAGGGGGACAGGGCTTTCGAATCAGCCCCAGCATTTT
TRBJ1-5 once TRBV5-6 - CASTLGYSNQPQHF TGTGCCAGCACCTTAGGGTATAGCAATCAGCCCCAGCATTTT
TRBJ1-1 - TRBV5-1 - CASSLATGLHEAFF TGCGCCAGCAGCTTGGCTACCGGGCTTCATGAAGCTTTCTTT
TRBJ2-7 - TRBV11-2 - CASSSVTGTYEQYF TGTGCCAGCAGCTCGGTGACAGGAACCTACGAGCAGTACTTC
TRBJ2-1 - TRBV7-6 TRBD2 CASSPLPGLANDEQFF TGTGCCAGCAGCCCCCTTCCCGGACTAGCAAACGATGAGCAGTTCTTC
TRBJ2-1 - TRBV6-5 TRBD1 CASRAGTAYNEQFF TGTGCCAGCAGAGCCGGGACAGCATACAATGAGCAGTTCTTC
TRBJ1-6 - TRBV7-9 - CASSLASYNSPLHF TGTGCCAGCAGCTTAGCCAGCTATAATTCACCCCTCCACTTT
TRBJ1-1 once TRBV30 TRBD1 CAWVRTGYEAFF TGTGCCTGGGTCCGGACAGGGTACGAAGCTTTCTTT
TRBJ2-7 - TRBV5-4 - CASSLADRGVYEQYF TGTGCCAGCAGCTTGGCGGACCGGGGTGTCTACGAGCAGTACTTC
TRBJ2-5 - TRBV7-9 - CASSWPEDKETQYF TGTGCCAGCAGCTGGCCGGAGGACAAAGAGACCCAGTACTTC
TRBJ2-7 - TRBV5-1 TRBD2 CASSLYWRGDLSYEQYF TGCGCCAGCAGCTTGTATTGGCGGGGGGACCTCTCCTACGAGCAGTACTTC
TRBJ2-7 - TRBV2 TRBD2 CASSTRTSGDYEQYF TGTGCCAGCAGTACTAGGACTAGCGGAGACTACGAGCAGTACTTC